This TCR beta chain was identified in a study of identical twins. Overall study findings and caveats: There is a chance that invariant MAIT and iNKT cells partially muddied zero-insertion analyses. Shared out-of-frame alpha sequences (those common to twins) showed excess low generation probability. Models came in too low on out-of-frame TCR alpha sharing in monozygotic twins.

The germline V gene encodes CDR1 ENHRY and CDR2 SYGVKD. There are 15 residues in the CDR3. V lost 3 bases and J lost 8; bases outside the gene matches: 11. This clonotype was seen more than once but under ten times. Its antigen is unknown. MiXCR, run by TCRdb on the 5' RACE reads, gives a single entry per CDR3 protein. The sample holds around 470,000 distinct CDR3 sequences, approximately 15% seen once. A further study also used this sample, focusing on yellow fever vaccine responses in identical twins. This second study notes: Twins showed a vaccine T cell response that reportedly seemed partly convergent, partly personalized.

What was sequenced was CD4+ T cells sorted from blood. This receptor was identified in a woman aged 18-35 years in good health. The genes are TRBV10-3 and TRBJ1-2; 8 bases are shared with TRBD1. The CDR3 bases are TGTGCCATCAGTGACTACCCCGCGACAGGGGCCGGCTACACCTTC. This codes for CAISDYPATGAGYTF.